This T cell receptor (beta chain) was captured by sequencing in a study of blood T cell repertoires in COVID-19. Turning to the study itself: Sites in the United States, Italy and Spain provided acute and convalescent COVID-19 samples. T cells, B-cell-depleted T cells, or PBMCs provided the cDNA or gDNA that served as material.

In the original processing: Amplifying reference gene primers gave estimates of nucleated cell counts. The method was immunoSEQ multiplex PCR; TCRdb's version includes in-frame clones alone and lacks a portion of them. Clone size and V and J calls were adopted from that table, with D and trimming inferred from the DNA. There are 250,000 to 350,000 clones in the sample; over 75% occur only once, and roughly 8% lies in the top ten. The clonotype comes from a woman between 50 and 59 years old who had recovered from COVID-19. The sample taken for sequencing was peripheral blood.

The CDR3 protein is CASSSRASGNTIYF. CDR3 DNA sequence: TGTGCCAGCAGCTCCAGGGCTTCTGGAAACACCATATATTTT. This sequence joins TRBV7-9 and TRBJ1-3; tentative D call: TRBD1 (5 bases). V dropped 4 bases and J dropped 1 base, with 8 bases sitting between them. This CDR3 is 14 amino acids long. Germline V CDR1 and CDR2: SEHNR, FQNEAQ (reference sequence).